These 21 T cell receptor beta chains share one sample of origin, sequenced in a study of blood T cell repertoires in COVID-19. The method was immunoSEQ multiplex PCR; TCRdb's version includes in-frame clones alone and lacks a portion of them. In the table there are 35,000 to 45,000 clones, about 80% of which are singletons. What was sequenced was peripheral blood. The receptors stem from a man between 65 and 85 years old with acute or convalescent COVID-19.

V usage is TRBV6-2 or TRBV6-3 and J usage is TRBJ1-1, with TRBD1 matching 9 bases. Germline CDR1 and CDR2: MNHEY and SVGEGT. CDR3 length: 15 amino acids. Trimming at V came to 8 bases and at J to 5 bases, leaving 12 bases not matched to a gene. CDR3 amino acids: CASGRDRVSRTEAFF. The CDR3 DNA reads as TGTGCCAGCGGCCGGGACAGGGTTTCGAGGACTGAAGCTTTCTTT.

V gene TRBV6-5 combines with J gene TRBJ2-1, with 7 bases fitting TRBD2. Germline assignment: CDR1 MNHEY and CDR2 SVGAGI. The V segment lost 5 bases and the J segment 4 bases; nucleotides outside the gene matches: 5. This CDR3 is built from 14 residues. The CDR3 spells CASSPSGTYNEQFF. The CDR3 region has the DNA TGTGCCAGCAGTCCCAGCGGGACGTACAATGAGCAGTTCTTC.

This chain uses TRBV11-2 with TRBJ1-1, with 7 bases lining up with TRBD1. CDR1 is SGHAT, CDR2 FQNNGV, per germline. V lost 2 bases to trimming and J lost 6 bases; unmatched junction nucleotides: 9. The CDR3 spans 15 residues. The CDR3 is CASSLFRGAIAEAFF. CDR3 bases: TGTGCCAGCAGCTTATTCAGGGGGGCCATCGCTGAAGCTTTCTTT.

This sequence joins TRBV10-3 and TRBJ2-7; 10 bases are shared with TRBD2. Germline-derived CDR1 and CDR2 are ENHRY and SYGVKD. V was clipped by 10 bases and J by 1 base; unmatched bases: 4. This CDR3 contains 13 residues. This CDR3 is CATTLAGSYEQYF. The CDR3, as DNA: TGTGCCACAACACTAGCGGGATCCTACGAGCAGTACTTC.

This clone was seen a single time. The rearrangement joins TRBV6-5 to TRBJ2-7; 9 nucleotides agree with TRBD1. CDR1 is MNHEY, CDR2 SVGAGI, per germline. J gave up 6 bases and V 1 base, and 7 bases lay outside the gene matches. The CDR3 is 15 residues long. The DNA of the CDR3 is TGTGCCAGCAGTTACTTCGGGACAGGGCGCGGCGAGCAGTACTTC. It encodes CASSYFGTGRGEQYF.

The chain links TRBV6-2 or TRBV6-3 to TRBJ1-1, with TRBD1 matching over 11 bases. The trim removed 5 bases at V and 10 bases at J, leaving 9 bases unmatched. The CDR3 length is 14 residues. Germline V gene sequence: CDR1 MNHEY, CDR2 SVGEGT. CDR3 in DNA: TGTGCCAGCAGTCTCGAAAGTGGGACAGGGGGAGCTTTCTTT. Translation: CASSLESGTGGAFF.

This clone was seen once. This rearrangement joins TRBV27 to TRBJ1-2, with a possible D match to TRBD1 (6 bases). The CDR3 extends over 16 amino acids. Germline loops: CDR1 MNHEY, CDR2 SMNVEV (reference sequence). Trimming took off 0 bases at V and 0 bases at J, with 11 bases between the two ends. The CDR3 DNA sequence: TGTGCCAGCAGTTTATCTACAGGGCGTTCTAACTATGGCTACACCTTC. This codes for CASSLSTGRSNYGYTF.

The CDR3 bases are TGCAGCGTTGCTCTGGGCATTAGGCAGCCCCAGCATTTT. Its translation: CSVALGIRQPQHF. The rearrangement links TRBV29-1 to TRBJ1-5; D is uncertain. This CDR3 has 13 amino acids. Germline CDR1 and CDR2: SQVTM and ANQGSEA. Trimming took off 4 bases at V and 7 bases at J, with 14 bases between the two ends.

The chain recombines TRBV7-2 with TRBJ1-3; D might be TRBD1 (5 bases). Germline V gene data show CDR1 as SGHTA and CDR2 as FQGNSA. This CDR3 comprises 16 residues. The V and J ends lost 3 bases and 0 bases respectively, with 12 bases between them. CDR3 in DNA: TGTGCCAGCAGCTTGGGGCCCATCAACTCTGGAAACACCATATATTTT. The encoded protein is CASSLGPINSGNTIYF.

The rearrangement links TRBV6-2 or TRBV6-3 to TRBJ1-1, with TRBD1 as a possible D gene (6 bases). Germline CDR1 is MNHEY and CDR2 is SVGEGT. This CDR3 spans 13 amino acids. V lost 4 bases and J 5 bases, leaving 11 bases between the germline ends. The chain's CDR3 is CASSWGPGTEAFF. In DNA form, the CDR3 reads TGTGCCAGCAGTTGGGGGCCGGGGACTGAAGCTTTCTTT.

This chain links TRBV7-8 with TRBJ2-7; 10 bases fit TRBD2. The junction had 9 bases not matched to a gene; V was cut back by 4 bases and J by 3 bases. The length of the CDR3 is 16 residues. The germline CDR1 and CDR2 sequences are SGHVS and FQNEAQ. CDR3 protein: CASSSLTSGKVYEQYF. CDR3 coding DNA: TGTGCCAGCAGCTCTCTAACTAGCGGGAAGGTCTACGAGCAGTACTTC. The complete variable domain, with remaining parts taken from reference TRBV7-8 and TRBJ2-7, reads GAGVSQSPRYKVAKRGQDVALRCDPISGHVSLFWYQQALGQGPEFLTYFQNEAQLDKSGLPSDRFFAERPEGSVSTLKIQRTQQEDSAVYLCASSSLTSGKVYEQYFGPGTRLTVT.

This clone was counted only a few times. The V call is TRBV6-2 or TRBV6-3, the J call TRBJ1-2, with unresolved D. CDR3 length: 17 residues. Trimming took off 3 bases at V and 1 base at J, with 18 bases between the two ends. Germline CDR1 and CDR2: MNHEY and SVGEGT. CDR3: CASSYGVSSRGNYGYTF. In nucleotides, the CDR3 is TGTGCCAGCAGTTATGGTGTCTCATCCCGGGGTAACTATGGCTACACCTTC.

The V gene is TRBV3-1 (or the pseudogene TRBV3-2), the J gene TRBJ1-1; the match to TRBD1 covers 7 bases. Losses at the gene ends were 4 bases for V and 2 bases for J; bases not matched to a gene: 4. This CDR3 has 14 amino acids. In germline, CDR1 is LGHDT, CDR2 YNNKEL (reference sequence). CDR3: CASSPGQANTEAFF. In DNA form, the CDR3 reads TGTGCCAGCAGCCCCGGACAGGCTAACACTGAAGCTTTCTTT.

The chain carries TRBV7-2 and TRBJ2-7; 10 nucleotides match TRBD1. Germline V gene sequence: CDR1 SGHTA, CDR2 FQGNSA. The CDR3 has 17 residues. The V segment lost 1 base and the J segment 2 bases; nucleotides outside the gene matches: 8. CDR3 coding DNA: TGTGCCAGCAGCTTAGGCTACCGGGACAGGGGTCCCTACGAGCAGTACTTC. Its translation: CASSLGYRDRGPYEQYF.

CDR3 sequence (DNA): TGTGCCAGCAGTTACCGGACTAGCGGGAGGTACTCTGGGGCCAACGTCCTGACTTTC. Its protein product is CASSYRTSGRYSGANVLTF. The chain couples TRBV27 to TRBJ2-6; TRBD2 matches at 14 bases. CDR3 length: 19 amino acids. The V gene's germline CDR1 is MNHEY and CDR2 SMNVEV (reference sequence). Germline trimming cut 4 bases from V and 0 bases from J; bases unmatched to any gene: 5.

Only a few counts were recorded for this clone. The rearrangement joins TRBV3-1 (or the pseudogene TRBV3-2) to TRBJ2-2; D is possibly TRBD1 (5 bases). The CDR3 consists of 14 residues. The V end was cut by 0 bases, the J end by 7 bases, with 9 bases between. Per germline, CDR1 LGHDT and CDR2 YNNKEL (reference sequence). CDR3 residues: CASSQDGAYGELFF. The CDR3 nucleotides are TGTGCCAGCAGCCAAGATGGGGCATACGGGGAGCTGTTTTTT.

The gene calls are TRBV9 and TRBJ1-2; 9 nucleotides agree with TRBD1. This CDR3 region has 12 residues. Germline values: CDR1 SGDLS, CDR2 YYNGEE. Unmatched junction bases numbered 0, after V lost 5 bases and J lost 4 bases. The CDR3 DNA is TGTGCCAGCAGGGGACAGGGCTATGGCTACACCTTC. This encodes CASRGQGYGYTF.

This clone was observed a single time. This rearrangement joins TRBV27 to TRBJ1-5, with D perhaps TRBD1 (6 bases). The V end lost 4 bases, the J end lost 3 bases, and 25 bases lay between the germline ends. CDR1 MNHEY and CDR2 SMNVEV come from the germline V gene (reference sequence). There are 19 residues in the CDR3. This chain's CDR3 is CASSSPRTAPKSPNQPQHF. The DNA for the CDR3 is TGTGCCAGCAGTTCCCCTCGGACAGCTCCTAAGTCCCCCAATCAGCCCCAGCATTTT.

This clone was picked up a small number of times. The chain carries TRBV19 and TRBJ1-2; perhaps TRBD1 as D (5 bases). This CDR3 has 13 residues. Per the germline V gene, CDR1 is LNHDA and CDR2 is SQIVND (reference sequence). Trimming took 5 bases from V and 5 from J, leaving 12 bases between them. The CDR3 is CASSVSGGYGYTF. CDR3 in DNA: TGTGCCAGTAGTGTTTCCGGGGGATATGGCTACACCTTC.

V is TRBV7-9 and J is TRBJ1-6; TRBD1 is a possible D gene (5 bases). Germline V gene data show CDR1 as SEHNR and CDR2 as FQNEAQ (reference sequence). V was trimmed by 6 bases and J by 9 bases, leaving 15 bases between them. The CDR3 is made up of 14 amino acids. Here the CDR3 reads CASSLLQGGSPLHF. The CDR3 DNA reads as TGTGCCAGCAGTTTACTCCAGGGTGGTTCACCCCTCCACTTT. The full variable domain, in which reference TRBV7-9 and TRBJ1-6 provide the parts outside the CDR3, is DTGVSQNPRHKITKRGQNVTFRCDPISEHNRLYWYRQTLGQGPEFLTYFQNEAQLEKSRLLSDRFSAERPKGSFSTLEIQRTEQGDSAMYLCASSLLQGGSPLHFGNGTRLTVT.

Concerning this clone itself: The same CDR3 can be traced to other DNA sequences in this sample. The V gene is TRBV24-1, the J gene TRBJ2-7; 9 positions agree with TRBD1. This CDR3 contains 15 residues. Germline values: CDR1 KGHDR, CDR2 SFDVKD. The junction had 2 bases not matched to a gene; V was cut back by 2 bases and J by 1 base. Here the CDR3 DNA reads TGTGCCACCAGTGATTCCGGGACAGGGTCCTACGAGCAGTACTTC. It encodes CATSDSGTGSYEQYF.